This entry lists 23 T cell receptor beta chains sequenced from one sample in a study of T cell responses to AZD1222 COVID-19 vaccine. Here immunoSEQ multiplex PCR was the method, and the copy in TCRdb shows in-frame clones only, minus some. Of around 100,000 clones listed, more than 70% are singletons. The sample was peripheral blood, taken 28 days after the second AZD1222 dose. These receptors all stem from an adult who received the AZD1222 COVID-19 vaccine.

The chain's CDR3 is CASSPVTPGELFF. The CDR3 nucleotides read TGTGCCAGCAGTCCCGTCACACCCGGGGAGCTGTTTTTT. The chain couples TRBV6-6 to TRBJ2-2; D not resolved. Trimming took 5 bases from V and 6 from J, leaving 10 bases between them. The germline CDR1 and CDR2 sequences are MNHNY and SVGAGI (reference sequence). This CDR3 region has 13 residues.

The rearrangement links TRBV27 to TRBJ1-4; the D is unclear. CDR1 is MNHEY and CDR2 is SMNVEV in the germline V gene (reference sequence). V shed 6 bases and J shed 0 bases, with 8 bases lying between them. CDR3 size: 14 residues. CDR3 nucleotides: TGTGCCAGCAGATTCGGCCCAACTAATGAAAAACTGTTTTTT. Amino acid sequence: CASRFGPTNEKLFF.

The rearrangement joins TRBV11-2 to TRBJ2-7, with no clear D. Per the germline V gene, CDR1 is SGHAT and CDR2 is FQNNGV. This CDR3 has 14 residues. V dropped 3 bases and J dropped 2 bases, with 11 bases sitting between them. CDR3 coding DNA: TGTGCCAGCAGCTTCACGACGGCCACCTACGAGCAGTACTTC. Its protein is CASSFTTATYEQYF.

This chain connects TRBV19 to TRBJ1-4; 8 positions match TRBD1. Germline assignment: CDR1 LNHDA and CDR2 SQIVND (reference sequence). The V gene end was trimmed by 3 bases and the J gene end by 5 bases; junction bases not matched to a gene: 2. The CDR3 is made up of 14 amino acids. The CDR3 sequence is CASSIRGRNEKLFF. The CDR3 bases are TGTGCCAGTAGTATCAGGGGGCGGAATGAAAAACTGTTTTTT. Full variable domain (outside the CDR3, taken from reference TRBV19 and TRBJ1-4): DGGITQSPKYLFRKEGQNVTLSCEQNLNHDAMYWYRQDPGQGLRLIYYSQIVNDFQKGDIAEGYSVSREKKESFPLTVTSAQKNPTAFYLCASSIRGRNEKLFFGSGTQLSVL.

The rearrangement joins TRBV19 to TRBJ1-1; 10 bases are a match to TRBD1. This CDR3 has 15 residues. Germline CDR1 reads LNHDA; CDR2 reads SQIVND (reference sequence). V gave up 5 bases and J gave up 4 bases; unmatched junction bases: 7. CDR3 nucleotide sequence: TGTGCCAGTAGTCCTAGACAGGGGGCGGGCACTGAAGCTTTCTTT. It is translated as CASSPRQGAGTEAFF.

CDR3 nucleotides: TGTGCCAGTAGTATGACAGGAGCCACCTCCTACGAGCAGTACTTC. Protein product: CASSMTGATSYEQYF. The chain employs TRBV19 and TRBJ2-7, with D perhaps matching TRBD1 (6 bases). Germline assignment: CDR1 LNHDA and CDR2 SQIVND (reference sequence). V shed 3 bases and J shed 0 bases, with 12 bases lying between them. CDR3 length: 15 residues. Variable domain in full (rest from reference TRBV19 and TRBJ2-7): DGGITQSPKYLFRKEGQNVTLSCEQNLNHDAMYWYRQDPGQGLRLIYYSQIVNDFQKGDIAEGYSVSREKKESFPLTVTSAQKNPTAFYLCASSMTGATSYEQYFGPGTRLTVT.

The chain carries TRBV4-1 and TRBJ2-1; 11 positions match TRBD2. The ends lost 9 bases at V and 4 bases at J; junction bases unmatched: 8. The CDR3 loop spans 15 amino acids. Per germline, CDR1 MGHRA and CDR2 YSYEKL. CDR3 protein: CASRPGLAGYNEQFF. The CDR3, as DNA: TGCGCCAGTAGACCAGGACTAGCGGGTTACAATGAGCAGTTCTTC.

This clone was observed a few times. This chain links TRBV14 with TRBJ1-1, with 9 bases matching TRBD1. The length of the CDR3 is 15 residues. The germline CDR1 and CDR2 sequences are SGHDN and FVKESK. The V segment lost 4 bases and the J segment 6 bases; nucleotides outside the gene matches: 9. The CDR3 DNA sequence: TGTGCCAGCAGCCCCCTTCCGGGACAGGGTTCTGAAGCTTTCTTT. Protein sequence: CASSPLPGQGSEAFF.

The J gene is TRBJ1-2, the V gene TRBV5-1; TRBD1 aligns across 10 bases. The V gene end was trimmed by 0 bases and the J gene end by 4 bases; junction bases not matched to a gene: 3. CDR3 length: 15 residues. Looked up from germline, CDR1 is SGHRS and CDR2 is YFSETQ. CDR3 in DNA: TGCGCCAGCAGCTTGGCGGGACAGGGGCTCTATGGCTACACCTTC. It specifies CASSLAGQGLYGYTF.

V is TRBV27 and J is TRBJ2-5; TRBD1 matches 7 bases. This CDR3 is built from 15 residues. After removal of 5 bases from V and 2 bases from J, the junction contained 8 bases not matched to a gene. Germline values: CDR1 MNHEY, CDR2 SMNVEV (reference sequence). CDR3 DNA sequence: TGTGCCAGCAGTGCGACAGGGAGCGTTCAAGAGACCCAGTACTTC. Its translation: CASSATGSVQETQYF.

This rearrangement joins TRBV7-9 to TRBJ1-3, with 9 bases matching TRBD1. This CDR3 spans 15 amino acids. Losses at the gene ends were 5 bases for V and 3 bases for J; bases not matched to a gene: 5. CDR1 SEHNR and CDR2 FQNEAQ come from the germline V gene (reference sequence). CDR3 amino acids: CASSARTGVGNTIYF. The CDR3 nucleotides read TGTGCCAGCAGCGCACGGACAGGGGTTGGAAACACCATATATTTT.

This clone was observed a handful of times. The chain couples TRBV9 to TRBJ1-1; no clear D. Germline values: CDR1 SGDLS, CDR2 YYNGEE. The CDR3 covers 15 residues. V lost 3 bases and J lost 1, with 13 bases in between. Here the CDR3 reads CASSAQVLGNTEAFF. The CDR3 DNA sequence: TGTGCCAGCAGCGCACAAGTCCTAGGGAACACTGAAGCTTTCTTT.

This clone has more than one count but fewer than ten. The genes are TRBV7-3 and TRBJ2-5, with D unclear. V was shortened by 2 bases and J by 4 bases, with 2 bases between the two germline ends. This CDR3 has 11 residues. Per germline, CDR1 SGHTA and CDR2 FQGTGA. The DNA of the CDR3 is TGTGCCAGCAGCTTACCAGAGACCCAGTACTTC. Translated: CASSLPETQYF.

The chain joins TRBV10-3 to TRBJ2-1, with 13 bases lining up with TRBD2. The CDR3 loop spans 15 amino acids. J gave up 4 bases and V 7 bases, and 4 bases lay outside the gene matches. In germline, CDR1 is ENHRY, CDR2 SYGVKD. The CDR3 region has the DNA TGTGCCATCATGAGGACTAGCGGGGGATACAATGAGCAGTTCTTC. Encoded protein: CAIMRTSGGYNEQFF.

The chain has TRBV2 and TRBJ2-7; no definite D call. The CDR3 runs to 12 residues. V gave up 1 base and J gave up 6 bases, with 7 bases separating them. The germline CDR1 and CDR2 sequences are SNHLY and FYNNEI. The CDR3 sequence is CASSEGVGEQYF. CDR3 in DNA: TGTGCCAGCAGTGAAGGGGTCGGCGAGCAGTACTTC.

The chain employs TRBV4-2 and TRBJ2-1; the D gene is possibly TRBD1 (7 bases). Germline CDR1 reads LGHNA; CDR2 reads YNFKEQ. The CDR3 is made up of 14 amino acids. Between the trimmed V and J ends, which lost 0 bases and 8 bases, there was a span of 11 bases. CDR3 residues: CASSQDQGGYEQFF. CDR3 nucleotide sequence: TGTGCCAGCAGCCAAGACCAGGGGGGTTATGAGCAGTTCTTC.

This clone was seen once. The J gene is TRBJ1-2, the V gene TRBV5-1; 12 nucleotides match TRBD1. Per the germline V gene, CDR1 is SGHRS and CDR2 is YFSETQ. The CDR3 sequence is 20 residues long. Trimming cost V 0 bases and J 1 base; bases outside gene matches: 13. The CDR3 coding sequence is TGCGCCAGCAGCTTGGCCCTAGGCGGGACAGGGGGCGCGGGTAACTATGGCTACACCTTC. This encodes CASSLALGGTGGAGNYGYTF.

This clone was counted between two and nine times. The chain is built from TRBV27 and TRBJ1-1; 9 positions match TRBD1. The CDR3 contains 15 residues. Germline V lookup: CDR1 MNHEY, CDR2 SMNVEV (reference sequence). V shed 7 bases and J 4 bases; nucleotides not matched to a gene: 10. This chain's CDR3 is CASKPGQGGGTEAFF. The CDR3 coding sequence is TGTGCCAGCAAACCGGGACAGGGAGGTGGCACTGAAGCTTTCTTT.

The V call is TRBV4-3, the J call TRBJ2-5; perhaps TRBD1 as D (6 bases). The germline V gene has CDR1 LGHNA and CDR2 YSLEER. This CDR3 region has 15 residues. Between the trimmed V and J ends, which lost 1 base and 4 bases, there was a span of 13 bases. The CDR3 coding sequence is TGCGCCAGCAGCCAAGGCGACAGGATCGGAGAGACCCAGTACTTC. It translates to CASSQGDRIGETQYF.

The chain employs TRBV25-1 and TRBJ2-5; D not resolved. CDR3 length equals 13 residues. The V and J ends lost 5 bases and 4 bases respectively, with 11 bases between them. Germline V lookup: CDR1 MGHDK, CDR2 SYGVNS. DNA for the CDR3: TGTGCCAGCAGTCGTCCGGGTGGAGAGACCCAGTACTTC. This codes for CASSRPGGETQYF.

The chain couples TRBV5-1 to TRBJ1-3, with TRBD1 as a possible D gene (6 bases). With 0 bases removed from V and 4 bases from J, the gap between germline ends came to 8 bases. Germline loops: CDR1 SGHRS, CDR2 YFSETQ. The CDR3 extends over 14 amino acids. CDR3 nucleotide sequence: TGCGCCAGCAGCTTGGGGACAGAGGGAAACACCATATATTTT. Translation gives CASSLGTEGNTIYF.

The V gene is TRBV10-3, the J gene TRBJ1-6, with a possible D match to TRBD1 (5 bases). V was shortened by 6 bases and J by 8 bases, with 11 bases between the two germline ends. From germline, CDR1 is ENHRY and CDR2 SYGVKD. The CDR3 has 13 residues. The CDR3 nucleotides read TGTGCCATCAGAGCAGGGTTCGATTCACCCCTCCACTTT. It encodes CAIRAGFDSPLHF.

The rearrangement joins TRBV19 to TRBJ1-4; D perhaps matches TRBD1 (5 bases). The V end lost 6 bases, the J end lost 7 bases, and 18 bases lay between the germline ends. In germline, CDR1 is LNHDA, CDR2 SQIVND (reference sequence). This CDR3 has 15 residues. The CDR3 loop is CASSLTGTTGEKLFF. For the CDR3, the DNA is TGTGCCAGTAGCCTAACCGGGACCACAGGTGAAAAACTGTTTTTT.